This TCR beta chain was captured by sequencing in a study of T cells in Graves' hyperthyroidism and ophthalmopathy. Diagnosing involved the use of clinical symptoms, serum thyroxine and TRAb, thyroid ultrasound and orbital computed tomography. This clonotype was counted many times. From RNA transcripts, TCR beta CDR3 regions were amplified. When the TCR CDR3 underwent first-round RT-PCR, the HTBI primer set was used. TCRdb processed the multiplex PCR reads anew with MiXCR; each CDR3 protein has one entry. The data contain 300,000 to 400,000 distinct CDR3 sequences, around 13% of them singletons. CDR3 length: 17 amino acids. The V and J ends lost 3 bases and 4 bases, in that order; junction bases with no gene match: 6. Germline-derived CDR1 and CDR2 are LNHDA and SQIVND (reference sequence).

The receptor was derived from a woman aged 55 to 70 with Graves' hyperthyroidism. This chain joins TRBV19 and TRBJ2-3; TRBD2 matches 14 bases. Source material: blood. CDR3 region: CASSIWGLAGESDTQYF. CDR3 DNA sequence: TGTGCCAGTAGTATTTGGGGACTAGCGGGAGAGTCAGATACGCAGTATTTT.